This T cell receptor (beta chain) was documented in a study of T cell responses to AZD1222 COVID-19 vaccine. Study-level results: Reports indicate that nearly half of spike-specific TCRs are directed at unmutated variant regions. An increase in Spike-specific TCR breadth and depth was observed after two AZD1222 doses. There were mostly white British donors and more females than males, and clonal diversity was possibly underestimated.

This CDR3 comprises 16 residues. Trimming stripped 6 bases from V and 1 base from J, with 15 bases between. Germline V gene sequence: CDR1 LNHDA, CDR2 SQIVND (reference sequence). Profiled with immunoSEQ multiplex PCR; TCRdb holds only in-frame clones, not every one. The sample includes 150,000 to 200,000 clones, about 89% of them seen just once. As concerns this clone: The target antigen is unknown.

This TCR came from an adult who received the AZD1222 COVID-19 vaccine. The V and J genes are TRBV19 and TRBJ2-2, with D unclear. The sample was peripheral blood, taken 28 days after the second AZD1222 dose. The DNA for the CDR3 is TGTGCCAGTAGAATGGGTGGATTCCTGAACACCGGGGAGCTGTTTTTT. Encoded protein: CASRMGGFLNTGELFF.